Sequencing of this T cell receptor (beta chain) was carried out in a study of human T cells and chemical hapten exposure. The overall study: Patients additionally received therapeutic doses of diphenylcyclopropenone on the scalp once a week, and this continued throughout the roughly 25-week study. Cases of alopecia areata, totalis or universalis occurred in a predominantly female patient group. Per-sample variation in TCR yield stemmed mainly from small pooled library volume differences.

Time point of the sample: patch test 3, about 24 weeks after DPC sensitization. As to treatment: therapeutic diphenylcyclopropenone sensitization with weekly scalp DPC. Total RNA was isolated from whole blood that had not been fractionated. The authors' processing: The median was about 96,000 TCRs per sample, ranging about 20,000 to 690,600. One entry per CDR3 protein results from TCRdb running MiXCR on the RACE reads. These V and J calls originate from TCRdb's pipeline instead of the authors' own analysis. The sample has tens of thousands of distinct CDR3 sequences; more than 8% are singletons. Deletions cut 1 base from V and 6 bases from J, with 6 bases between. Looked up from germline, CDR1 is SGHAT and CDR2 is FQNNGV. The CDR3 is 12 residues long.

The J gene is TRBJ1-2, the V gene TRBV11-2; tentatively, D is TRBD1 (5 bases). This TCR was recovered from a man aged 50 to 59 with alopecia areata. Some clones in this sample may be carry-over from other donors' samples. This material consisted of whole blood, taken in connection with sensitization to the hapten diphenylcyclopropenone (DPC). The CDR3 DNA reads TGTGCCAGCAGCTTAGGCAGGGATGGCTACACCTTC. Protein sequence: CASSLGRDGYTF.